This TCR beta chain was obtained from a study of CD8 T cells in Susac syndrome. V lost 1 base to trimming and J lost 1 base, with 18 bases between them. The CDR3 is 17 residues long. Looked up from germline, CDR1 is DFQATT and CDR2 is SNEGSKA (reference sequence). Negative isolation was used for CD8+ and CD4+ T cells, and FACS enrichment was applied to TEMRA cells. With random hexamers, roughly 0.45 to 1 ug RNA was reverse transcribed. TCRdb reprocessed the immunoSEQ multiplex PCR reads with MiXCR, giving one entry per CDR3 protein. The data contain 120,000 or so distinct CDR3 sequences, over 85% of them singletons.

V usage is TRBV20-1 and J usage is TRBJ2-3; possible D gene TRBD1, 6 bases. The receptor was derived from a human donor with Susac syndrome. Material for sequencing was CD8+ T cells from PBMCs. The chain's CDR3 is CSARALLQGRGTDTQYF. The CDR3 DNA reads TGCAGTGCTAGAGCTCTACTACAGGGAAGGGGCACAGATACGCAGTATTTT.